The 18 T cell receptor beta chains in this list originate from one sample, sequenced in a study of OX40 agonist ivuxolimab in advanced cancers. Assay: immunoSEQ multiplex PCR; the TCRdb copy retains only in-frame clones and omits some. The sample holds tens of thousands of clones; roughly 90% are singletons and the top ten take 0.3% to 0.45%. Sequencing was performed on CD4+ or CD8+ T cells sorted from blood, taken in a trial of the OX40 agonist ivuxolimab. All receptors derive from an adult with an advanced solid tumor such as melanoma, head and neck, liver or kidney cancer.

This clone was seen once. The chain's CDR3 is CSVGGGRNYEQYF. The CDR3 DNA follows: TGCAGCGTTGGAGGAGGGCGGAACTACGAGCAGTACTTC. The gene calls are TRBV29-1 and TRBJ2-7; TRBD2 might be the D (6 bases). The germline CDR1 and CDR2 sequences are SQVTM and ANQGSEA. V was trimmed by 4 bases and J by 3 bases, leaving 13 bases between them. The CDR3 contains 13 residues.

This clone was seen just once. The chain joins TRBV5-5 to TRBJ2-7; the D is unclear. Trimming cost V 2 bases and J 6 bases, with 12 bases left between them. Germline V gives CDR1 SGHKS, CDR2 YYEKEE (reference sequence). The CDR3 sequence is 13 residues long. The CDR3 DNA is TGTGCCAGCAGCTTTAACCCGATACCCGAGCAGTACTTC. Protein sequence: CASSFNPIPEQYF.

V usage is TRBV2 and J usage is TRBJ2-1, with D hard to call. V was trimmed by 3 bases and J by 6 bases, leaving 9 bases between them. The CDR3 runs to 13 residues. CDR1 is SNHLY, CDR2 FYNNEI, per germline. The CDR3 here is CASSDLGLNEQFF. For the CDR3, the DNA is TGTGCCAGCAGTGATCTAGGCCTCAATGAGCAGTTCTTC.

The chain recombines TRBV7-2 with TRBJ2-7; 9 nucleotides align to TRBD2. CDR1 and CDR2 (germline): SGHTA, FQGNSA. There are 15 residues in the CDR3. With 5 bases clipped from V and 3 bases from J, the junction kept 8 bases outside the gene matches. DNA for the CDR3: TGTGCCAGCAGCCATCCGGGACTAGCTCGCTACGAGCAGTACTTC. Translated: CASSHPGLARYEQYF.

The CDR3 loop reads CASSKLHRFNYNEQFF. Written as DNA, the CDR3 is TGTGCCAGCAGTAAACTCCACAGGTTTAACTACAATGAGCAGTTCTTC. V is TRBV27 and J is TRBJ2-1, with D possibly matching TRBD1 (5 bases). Germline V gene lookup returns CDR1 MNHEY and CDR2 SMNVEV (reference sequence). Trimming took off 5 bases at V and 3 bases at J, with 17 bases between the two ends. This CDR3 contains 16 residues.

The V gene is TRBV19, the J gene TRBJ2-7; 8 positions agree with TRBD2. Germline V gene lookup returns CDR1 LNHDA and CDR2 SQIVND (reference sequence). Trimming removed 8 bases from V and 8 bases from J; junction bases left unmatched: 26. This CDR3 is built from 18 residues. The CDR3 DNA is TGTGCCAGTTCCCATCGGGGGGGCCAGCGCCCGGGGATAGGGCAGCAGTACTTC. Its translation is CASSHRGGQRPGIGQQYF.

The chain is built from TRBV7-2 and TRBJ2-7; D is unclear. This CDR3 comprises 13 residues. Deletions cut 5 bases from V and 3 bases from J, with 11 bases between. Germline CDR1 is SGHTA and CDR2 is FQGNSA. Written as DNA, the CDR3 is TGTGCCAGCAGCAGCGTCGGAAACTACGAGCAGTACTTC. Translation: CASSSVGNYEQYF.

This chain uses TRBV27 with TRBJ2-3, with 13 positions matching TRBD2. The ends lost 6 bases at V and 5 bases at J; junction bases unmatched: 14. Germline CDR1 and CDR2: MNHEY and SMNVEV (reference sequence). This CDR3 has 18 residues. CDR3 loop: CASSPDSWGLAGKDTQYF. The CDR3 coding sequence is TGTGCCAGCAGCCCAGACAGCTGGGGACTAGCGGGAAAAGATACGCAGTATTTT.

The V call is TRBV7-9, the J call TRBJ1-1, with D hard to call. V was trimmed by 7 bases and J by 3 bases, leaving 15 bases between them. This CDR3 is 14 amino acids long. Germline V gene sequence: CDR1 SEHNR, CDR2 FQNEAQ (reference sequence). The CDR3 is CASTRESGDTEAFF. In DNA, the CDR3 is TGTGCCAGCACCCGTGAGAGTGGGGACACTGAAGCTTTCTTT. Full variable domain (outside the CDR3, taken from reference TRBV7-9 and TRBJ1-1): DTGVSQNPRHKITKRGQNVTFRCDPISEHNRLYWYRQTLGQGPEFLTYFQNEAQLEKSRLLSDRFSAERPKGSFSTLEIQRTEQGDSAMYLCASTRESGDTEAFFGQGTRLTVV.

The rearrangement joins TRBV7-2 to TRBJ2-1; TRBD2 aligns across 14 bases. The J segment lost 9 bases and the V segment lost 4 bases, leaving 5 bases of the junction unmatched. The CDR3 has 15 amino acids. CDR1 is SGHTA, CDR2 FQGNSA, per germline. The CDR3 reads CASSSGLAGEGEQFF. For the CDR3, the DNA is TGTGCCAGCAGCTCGGGACTAGCGGGAGAGGGTGAGCAGTTCTTC.

The chain links TRBV30 to TRBJ2-1; TRBD1 agrees at 9 bases. The J segment lost 4 bases and the V segment lost 0 bases, leaving 4 bases of the junction unmatched. Germline V CDR1 and CDR2: GTSNPN, SVGIG (reference sequence). The CDR3 covers 15 residues. CDR3 sequence reads: CAWSVGTGRYNEQFF. Here the CDR3 DNA reads TGTGCCTGGAGTGTAGGGACAGGGCGTTACAATGAGCAGTTCTTC.

This chain joins TRBV19 and TRBJ1-3; TRBD1 might be the D (5 bases). Germline V gene sequence: CDR1 LNHDA, CDR2 SQIVND (reference sequence). This CDR3 is 16 amino acids long. Trimming removed 1 base at V and 3 bases at J, with 13 bases between. CDR3 protein: CASSIGSAGSGNTIYF. The DNA for the CDR3 is TGTGCCAGTAGTATAGGATCGGCAGGGAGTGGAAACACCATATATTTT.

This chain joins TRBV10-3 and TRBJ1-4; 9 nucleotides agree with TRBD1. CDR1 is ENHRY, CDR2 SYGVKD, per germline. The junction had 6 bases not matched to a gene; V was cut back by 5 bases and J by 8 bases. This CDR3 is 14 amino acids long. CDR3 residues: CAISPGQGGEKLFF. CDR3 nucleotide sequence: TGTGCCATCAGTCCGGGACAGGGCGGCGAAAAACTGTTTTTT.

This chain joins TRBV7-9 and TRBJ1-5; unclear D gene. The CDR3 is made up of 13 amino acids. Between the trimmed V and J ends, which lost 10 bases and 0 bases, there was a span of 10 bases. From germline, CDR1 is SEHNR and CDR2 FQNEAQ (reference sequence). Here the CDR3 DNA reads TGTGCCATAACGGCAGATAGCAATCAGCCCCAGCATTTT. It is translated as CAITADSNQPQHF.

This clone was detected only once. J is TRBJ2-7 and V is TRBV30; D not certain. The V end was cut by 2 bases, the J end by 3 bases, with 11 bases between. Germline CDR1 GTSNPN, CDR2 SVGIG (reference sequence). This CDR3 has 13 amino acids. This CDR3 reads CAWSPDVYYEQYF. CDR3 DNA: TGTGCCTGGAGTCCTGACGTGTACTACGAGCAGTACTTC.

The rearrangement uses TRBV6-1 and TRBJ1-2; no reliable D call. The CDR3 extends over 16 amino acids. The germline CDR1 and CDR2 sequences are MNHNS and SASEGT. The germline V and J ends were trimmed by 0 bases and 7 bases, with 18 bases remaining between them. CDR3 in amino acids: CASSEAAAGRAAGYTF. CDR3 bases: TGTGCCAGCAGTGAAGCGGCCGCGGGCAGAGCGGCTGGCTACACCTTC.

The chain has TRBV9 and TRBJ2-1, with 12 bases matching TRBD1. Losses at the gene ends were 2 bases for V and 8 bases for J; bases not matched to a gene: 8. CDR3 length: 16 amino acids. Germline V gene lookup returns CDR1 SGDLS and CDR2 YYNGEE. CDR3 coding DNA: TGTGCCAGCAGCGTTCAGGGACAGGGGGCAATGTATGAGCAGTTCTTC. This gives the protein CASSVQGQGAMYEQFF. The full variable domain, with the rest looked up from reference TRBV9 and TRBJ2-1, is DSGVTQTPKHLITATGQRVTLRCSPRSGDLSVYWYQQSLDQGLQFLIQYYNGEERAKGNILERFSAQQFPDLHSELNLSSLELGDSALYFCASSVQGQGAMYEQFFGPGTRLTVL.

The chain has TRBV7-6 and TRBJ2-1; 12 positions match TRBD2. V lost 1 base, J lost 6 bases, and 4 bases stayed unmatched. The germline CDR1 and CDR2 sequences are SGHVS and FNYEAQ. CDR3 length: 16 amino acids. The CDR3 bases are TGTGCCAGCAGCTTAGTCGGGACTAGCGGGTCCAATGAGCAGTTCTTC. This gives the protein CASSLVGTSGSNEQFF.